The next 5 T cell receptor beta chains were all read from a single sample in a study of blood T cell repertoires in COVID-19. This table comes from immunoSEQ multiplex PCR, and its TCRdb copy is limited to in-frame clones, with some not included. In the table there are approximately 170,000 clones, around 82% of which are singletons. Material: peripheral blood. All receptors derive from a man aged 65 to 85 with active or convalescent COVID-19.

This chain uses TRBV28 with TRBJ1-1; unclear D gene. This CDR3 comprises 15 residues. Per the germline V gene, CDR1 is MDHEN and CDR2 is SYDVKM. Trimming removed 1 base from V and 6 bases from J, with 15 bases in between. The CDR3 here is CASSLSAGRRAEAFF. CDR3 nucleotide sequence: TGTGCCAGCAGTTTATCCGCAGGTAGGAGGGCTGAAGCTTTCTTT.

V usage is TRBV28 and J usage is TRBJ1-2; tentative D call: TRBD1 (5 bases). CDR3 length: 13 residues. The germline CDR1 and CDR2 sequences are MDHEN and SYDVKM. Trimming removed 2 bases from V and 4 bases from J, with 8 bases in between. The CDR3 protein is CASSLGAGYGYTF. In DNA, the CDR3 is TGTGCCAGCAGTTTAGGGGCTGGCTATGGCTACACCTTC.

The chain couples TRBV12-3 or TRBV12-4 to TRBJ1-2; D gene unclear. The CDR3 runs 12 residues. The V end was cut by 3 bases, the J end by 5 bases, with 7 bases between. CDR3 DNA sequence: TGTGCCAGCAGTTTGGGAGAATATGGCTACACCTTC. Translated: CASSLGEYGYTF.

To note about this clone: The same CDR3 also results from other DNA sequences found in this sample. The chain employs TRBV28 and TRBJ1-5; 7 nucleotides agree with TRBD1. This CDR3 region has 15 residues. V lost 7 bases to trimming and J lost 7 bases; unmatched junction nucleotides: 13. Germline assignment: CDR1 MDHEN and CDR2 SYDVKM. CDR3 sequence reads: CASTLGGTVGQPQHF. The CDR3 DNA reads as TGTGCCAGCACCCTCGGCGGGACAGTAGGACAGCCCCAGCATTTT. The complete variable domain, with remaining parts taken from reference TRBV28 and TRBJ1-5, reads DVKVTQSSRYLVKRTGEKVFLECVQDMDHENMFWYRQDPGLGLRLIYFSYDVKMKEKGDIPEGYSVSREKKERFSLILESASTNQTSMYLCASTLGGTVGQPQHFGDGTRLSIL.

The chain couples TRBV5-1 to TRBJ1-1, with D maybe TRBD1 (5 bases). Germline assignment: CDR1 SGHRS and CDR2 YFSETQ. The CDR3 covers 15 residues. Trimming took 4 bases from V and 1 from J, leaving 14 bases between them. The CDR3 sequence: CASSPRPGGNTEAFF. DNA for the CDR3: TGCGCCAGCAGCCCTCGACCGGGGGGGAACACTGAAGCTTTCTTT.